This T cell receptor beta chain was profiled in a study of PD-L1 blockade in urothelial cancer. Study-wide background: The patients had undergone anywhere from 0 to 3 prior chemotherapy regimens. Blood was subjected to analysis at 3 weeks (second dose) and 6 weeks following treatment start. Study-level results: Below-median blood TCR clonality before treatment forecast better survival.

As to time point: pretreatment peripheral blood. Synthetic TCR analog templates were spiked into all PCRs individually. Using immunoSEQ multiplex PCR, the repertoire was profiled, and TCRdb retains in-frame clones only, with some absent. The sample lists some 40,000 clones; around nine tenths were seen once. As for this clone: The target antigen is unknown.

The source material was PBMCs, sampled around atezolizumab (anti-PD-L1) treatment. The sequence was collected from a donor over 35 with urothelial cancer.

The chain's CDR3 is CASSPRSGTSRLYEQYF. In nucleotides, the CDR3 is TGTGCCAGCAGCCCACGTAGCGGGACCTCTAGGCTCTACGAGCAGTACTTC. The rearrangement joins TRBV7-9 to TRBJ2-7, with 8 bases fitting TRBD2. The CDR3 is 17 amino acids. The germline CDR1 and CDR2 sequences are SEHNR and FQNEAQ (reference sequence). With V trimmed by 5 bases and J by 3 bases, 15 bases remained unmatched.